The T cell receptor beta chain described here comes from a study of blood T cells in healthy people across ages. Turning to the study itself: Template switching captured about one barcoded beta molecule per two T cells.

Then a second PCR, running roughly 6 to 11 cycles, was carried out with a sample-barcoded 5' primer and a J-beta primer mix. In TCRdb, the 5' RACE reads were re-called with MiXCR into one record per CDR3 protein. The profile shows 750,000 to 850,000 distinct CDR3 sequences, 20% to 30% of them singletons. Overall study findings and caveats: Because sorting was not performed, PBMCs prevented conclusive naive versus antigen-experienced comparison.

V trimming: 2 bases; J trimming: 4 bases; junction bases outside the gene matches: 5. CDR3 size: 15 residues. The germline gives CDR1 MDHEN, CDR2 SYDVKM. This clonotype occurred a few times. Its antigen remains unknown. This sample was shared with a second study, whose subject was T cells of mothers and their children. This second study says: Each 15 ul cDNA reaction used 1.5 ug RNA; all RNA was used. Across the analysis, no persistent microchimeric T cell clones were detected.

The clonotype was recovered from a boy aged 10-17 years in good health. The rearrangement joins TRBV28 to TRBJ1-5; 7 bases are a match to TRBD1. The sample comprised blood. The DNA for the CDR3 is TGTGCCAGCAGTTTACCTCCACAGGGGAATCAGCCCCAGCATTTT. It yields the protein CASSLPPQGNQPQHF.